One sample yielded the 15 T cell receptor beta chains listed below, sequenced in a study of blood T cells in healthy people across ages. A sample-barcoded 5' primer and a J-beta primer mix were used in a second PCR of roughly 6 to 12 cycles. In TCRdb, the 5' RACE reads were re-called with MiXCR into one record per CDR3 protein. The table shows 750,000 to 1,000,000 distinct CDR3 sequences, with under 35% occurring only once. The same specimen was also included in a second study, on T cells of mothers and their children.

The source material was blood. The receptors were sampled from a woman aged 40 to 50 in good health.

The rearrangement links TRBV11-2 to TRBJ2-7; 8 nucleotides line up with TRBD1. The CDR3 sequence is 16 residues long. V shed 0 bases, J shed 0 bases, and the junction held 4 bases outside the gene matches. The germline CDR1 and CDR2 sequences are SGHAT and FQNNGV. The CDR3 DNA is TGTGCCAGCAGCTTAGAACCGGGACAGGACTCCTACGAGCAGTACTTC. Its protein product is CASSLEPGQDSYEQYF.

This chain uses TRBV10-3 with TRBJ2-3; no reliable D call. Germline V lookup: CDR1 ENHRY, CDR2 SYGVKD. The CDR3 has 14 amino acids. V lost 3 bases to trimming and J lost 8 bases, with 15 bases between them. The CDR3 spells CAISDVGGRATQYF. The CDR3 DNA reads TGTGCCATCAGTGACGTGGGCGGACGGGCTACGCAGTATTTT.

This clonotype was picked up a small number of times. J is TRBJ2-7 and V is TRBV5-1; 10 bases map to TRBD1. Germline loops: CDR1 SGHRS, CDR2 YFSETQ. The CDR3 runs 18 residues. After removal of 1 base from V and 1 base from J, the junction contained 11 bases not matched to a gene. The DNA of the CDR3 is TGCGCCAGCAGCTTGATATCGAGGACAGGGGGTAGATCCTACGAGCAGTACTTC. Encoded protein: CASSLISRTGGRSYEQYF.

The chain's CDR3 is CSARAGREPQHF. The CDR3 DNA is TGCAGTGCTAGGGCGGGGCGGGAGCCCCAGCATTTT. This chain joins TRBV20-1 and TRBJ1-5; D may be TRBD1 (5 bases). With 3 bases removed from V and 8 bases from J, the gap between germline ends came to 11 bases. Germline lookup yields CDR1 DFQATT and CDR2 SNEGSKA (reference sequence). This CDR3 comprises 12 residues.

The rearrangement links TRBV27 to TRBJ1-2, with a possible D match to TRBD1 (5 bases). CDR1 is MNHEY and CDR2 is SMNVEV in the germline V gene (reference sequence). The CDR3 length is 15 residues. The ends were cut back, 0 bases at V and 5 bases at J, with 13 bases in the middle. CDR3 bases: TGTGCCAGCAGTTTATCAGCGGGGGATTGGTATGGCTACACCTTC. This translates into CASSLSAGDWYGYTF.

The rearrangement links TRBV5-6 to TRBJ2-7; 12 nucleotides align to TRBD1. The CDR3 is made up of 14 amino acids. V gave up 3 bases and J gave up 8 bases; unmatched junction bases: 6. Germline V gene data show CDR1 as SGHDT and CDR2 as YYEEEE. CDR3 nucleotide sequence: TGTGCCAGCAGCTCGGGACAGGGGGCGCGGAAGCAGTACTTC. Translation: CASSSGQGARKQYF.

This chain links TRBV5-1 with TRBJ1-6; D unresolved. Germline V gene sequence: CDR1 SGHRS, CDR2 YFSETQ. The V end lost 0 bases, the J end lost 3 bases, and 16 bases lay between the germline ends. CDR3 size: 18 residues. The CDR3 loop is CASSLAPTRRLYNSPLHF. DNA of the CDR3: TGCGCCAGCAGCTTGGCCCCTACCCGGCGCCTCTATAATTCACCCCTCCACTTT.

This clonotype was picked up a small number of times. This chain's CDR3 is CASSRDSRSEQYF. Written as DNA, the CDR3 is TGTGCCAGCAGTCGGGATTCGAGGAGTGAGCAGTACTTC. The V and J genes are TRBV28 and TRBJ2-5, with D possibly matching TRBD2 (5 bases). CDR3 length: 13 amino acids. CDR1 and CDR2 from the germline V gene are MDHEN and SYDVKM. The V end lost 5 bases, the J end lost 11 bases, and 18 bases lay between the germline ends.

This clonotype was observed a handful of times. The chain employs TRBV9 and TRBJ2-5; TRBD1 or TRBD2 may be the D gene (5 bases each). The ends were cut back, 4 bases at V and 4 bases at J, with 11 bases in the middle. The CDR3 extends over 13 amino acids. Germline V lookup: CDR1 SGDLS, CDR2 YYNGEE. CDR3 DNA: TGTGCCAGCAGCTGGGGGAGTGGAGAGACCCAGTACTTC. It yields the protein CASSWGSGETQYF.

This clonotype was observed a few times. This sequence joins TRBV11-2 and TRBJ1-2; 9 bases map to TRBD1. Germline V gene lookup returns CDR1 SGHAT and CDR2 FQNNGV. The CDR3 is 15 residues long. V lost 5 bases, J lost 6 bases, and 10 bases stayed unmatched. The DNA for the CDR3 is TGTGCCAGCAGCCCAGGGACAGGGAATCTCCATGGCTACACCTTC. It is translated as CASSPGTGNLHGYTF. Filled out from reference TRBV11-2 and TRBJ1-2, the complete variable domain reads EAGVAQSPRYKIIEKRQSVAFWCNPISGHATLYWYQQILGQGPKLLIQFQNNGVVDDSQLPKDRFSAERLKGVDSTLKIQPAKLEDSAVYLCASSPGTGNLHGYTFGSGTRLTVV.

As concerns this clonotype: One base away lies a much larger clone, so this may be a sequencing read error. The genes are TRBV29-1 and TRBJ2-1; D uncertain. The CDR3 spans 13 residues. Germline values: CDR1 SQVTM, CDR2 ANQGSEA. The CDR3 protein is CSGIGETINERFF. For the CDR3, the DNA is TGCAGCGGCATTGGCGAGACGATCAATGAGCGGTTCTTC.

In its sample, this clonotype was seen a few times. The chain combines TRBV6-4 with TRBJ2-1, with 9 bases matching TRBD2. The CDR3 contains 14 residues. Trimming took 3 bases from V and 7 from J; bases not matched to a gene: 4. The germline V gene has CDR1 MRHNA and CDR2 SNTAGT. Written as DNA, the CDR3 is TGTGCCAGCAGTGAGGCGGGGGGGCCGAATGAGCAGTTCTTC. Translating gives CASSEAGGPNEQFF.

This clonotype was seen a few times. CDR3 amino acids: CASSYAGGQETQYF. The DNA of the CDR3 is TGTGCCAGCAGTTACGCGGGGGGACAAGAGACCCAGTACTTC. The J gene is TRBJ2-5, the V gene TRBV6-2 or TRBV6-3; 8 bases fit TRBD2. Germline V CDR1 and CDR2: MNHEY, SVGEGT. This CDR3 is built from 14 residues. V lost 2 bases and J lost 2; bases outside the gene matches: 1.

Regarding this clonotype: This clone may be a read error of a much larger clone one base away. V gene TRBV30 combines with J gene TRBJ2-7; TRBD2 aligns across 7 bases. The CDR3 runs 13 residues. Germline V gene lookup returns CDR1 GTSNPN and CDR2 SVGIG (reference sequence). The CDR3: CAGRETSTYEQYF. For the CDR3, the DNA is TGTGCCGGGAGGGAGACTTCGACCTACGAGCAGTACTTC.

The rearrangement links TRBV4-1 to TRBJ1-3; D is perhaps TRBD1 (5 bases). V dropped 1 base and J dropped 8 bases, with 15 bases sitting between them. Germline V CDR1 and CDR2: MGHRA, YSYEKL. The CDR3 extends over 15 amino acids. This chain's CDR3 is CASSQGMQGWDTIYF. CDR3 nucleotide sequence: TGCGCCAGCAGCCAAGGCATGCAGGGATGGGACACCATATATTTT.